This TCR beta chain emerged from a study of PD-1 blockade in classical Hodgkin lymphoma (dated by TCRdb to about 2020). As for the study more broadly: Nivolumab dosing was 3 mg/kg intravenously every 2 weeks, continuing until either disease progression or unacceptable toxicity. To define a peripheral blood immune signature of response to PD-1 blockade in classical Hodgkin lymphoma, the study combined TCR beta sequencing with CyTOF.

The Qiagen DNeasy kit was used to extract genomic DNA from unsorted PBMCs and from the negatively selected CD4+ and CD8+ fractions. TCR beta CDR3 regions were subjected to amplification by immunoSEQ multiplex PCR with primers that anneal to V and J segments. A synthetic immune receptor repertoire was used to minimize amplification bias, and any residual bias was removed computationally once sequencing was done. In the authors' own workflow: Repertoire diversity was quantified as the Shannon entropy index using custom Python scripts. Unsorted, CD4+ and CD8+ repertoires were examined separately, except in combined analyses, for which CD4+ and CD8+ sequences were merged in silico. Clonal expansion was defined as at least a 2-fold frequency increase after treatment relative to C1D1, with a pseudocount of 0.5 for undetected baseline clones. Singleton clones were defined as clones with 0 or 1 copy at C1D1, and non-singleton clones were defined as clones with 2 or more copies. Clones expanded in unsorted samples were annotated as CD4+, CD8+ or unknown by matching protein sequences in sorted samples from the same patient. Diversity changes from C1D1 to C4D1 were tested in paired samples using Wilcoxon tests. This immuneACCESS table, as held by TCRdb, lists in-frame sequences with V and J called but not all clones. Of the missing ones, under half trace to an unresolved V gene in checked studies; the others have no known cause. The V and J calls and clone size come from that table; D and trimming were worked out from the DNA. This sample is represented by about 23,000 clones; 71% of them were singletons. The ten largest clonotypes hold over 15% of the sample.

Study-wide conclusions, independent of this receptor: Lower diversity was seen in patients whose nivolumab began less than 1 year after ASCT, and these patients were left out of later analyses so that immune reconstitution would not confound the results. CD4+ but not CD8+ TCR diversity rose significantly by C4D1 (p=0.0027 vs p=0.16), most apparent in complete responders (p=0.02). Trial patients with a complete response had baseline diversity similar to that of newly diagnosed patients, while partial responders and progressors had significantly lower diversity. Baseline TCR diversity was reported as lower in newly diagnosed patients than in healthy donors, and lower still in relapsed/refractory patients. Only a single clinical trial cohort was studied, and what caused the repertoire differences, possibly disease activity or prior therapy, remained undefined.

The sample's time point label is to be understood as: cycle 1 day 1 (C1D1), immediately before nivolumab initiation. Every trial patient had relapsed following autologous stem cell transplantation, and prior brentuximab vedotin exposure was what differed among cohorts A, B and C. A total of roughly 57 patients with relapsed/refractory classical Hodgkin lymphoma made up the trial cohort, and each patient's best overall response was complete response, partial response or progressive disease. Single-agent nivolumab was administered to trial patients in the multi-cohort phase II CheckMate 205 trial. Best overall response was determined by an independent review committee according to the 2007 International Working Group response criteria. Trial PBMCs were obtained immediately prior to nivolumab initiation (C1D1) and on therapy at cycle 2 day 1 and cycle 4 day 1. Peripheral blood was collected in 8 mL Vacutainer Cell Preparation Tubes, from which PBMCs were isolated by centrifugation and then cryopreserved.

Between the V and J ends, shortened by 4 bases and 2 bases respectively, the junction contains 10 bases. Reading from cysteine to phenylalanine, the CDR3 counts 13 amino acids. The read is trimmed to its CDR3 DNA, 39 bases read in frame from base 1. CDR1 SGDLS and CDR2 YYNGEE are derived from the germline V gene. About this clone itself: This receptor's antigen is unknown. No base qualities exist here, and no much larger clone lies one base off it.

Here the sequenced sample was peripheral blood mononuclear cells (PBMCs), taken at baseline. The clonotype originates from a human donor with classical Hodgkin lymphoma. This receptor chain uses TRBV9 and TRBJ2-7; TRBD1 is a weak D gene call, 6 bases matching. This receptor has the CDR3 CASSRDTAYEQYF. The bases read TGTGCCAGCAGCCGGGACACAGCCTACGAGCAGTACTTC.